This T cell receptor (beta chain) was retrieved from a study of T-cell memory formation after mild COVID-19. Whole-study findings and limits: Contracting CD4+ clones lay largely in CM and EM, with CD8+ ones residing in EMRA.

Trimming cost V 5 bases and J 5 bases, with 13 bases left between them. Germline assignment: CDR1 SGHTA and CDR2 FQGNSA. The CDR3 has 14 residues. The 5'RACE method, run with constant-segment primers, produced TCR alpha and TCR beta cDNA libraries (carrying sample barcodes and UMIs). A single record per CDR3 protein comes from TCRdb applying MiXCR to the 5' RACE reads. Of approximately 60,000 distinct CDR3 sequences listed, about a tenth are singletons. This clonotype has at least ten counts. The target antigen is unknown. Sequencing used PBMCs or a T cell subset sorted from them (not recorded which). This chain joins TRBV7-2 and TRBJ1-5; D remains unclear. This TCR derives from a man aged 18 to 30 who had mild COVID-19 (a few samples of this study predate the infection). Cell type and time point are not known. CDR3 coding DNA: TGTGCCAGCAGCCTAGGGAGTTTACATCAGCCCCAGCATTTT. Translated, it gives CASSLGSLHQPQHF. The variable domain in full, completed from reference TRBV7-2 and TRBJ1-5, reads GAGVSQSPSNKVTEKGKDVELRCDPISGHTALYWYRQSLGQGLEFLIYFQGNSAPDKSGLPSDRFSAERTGGSVSTLTIQRTQQEDSAVYLCASSLGSLHQPQHFGDGTRLSIL.